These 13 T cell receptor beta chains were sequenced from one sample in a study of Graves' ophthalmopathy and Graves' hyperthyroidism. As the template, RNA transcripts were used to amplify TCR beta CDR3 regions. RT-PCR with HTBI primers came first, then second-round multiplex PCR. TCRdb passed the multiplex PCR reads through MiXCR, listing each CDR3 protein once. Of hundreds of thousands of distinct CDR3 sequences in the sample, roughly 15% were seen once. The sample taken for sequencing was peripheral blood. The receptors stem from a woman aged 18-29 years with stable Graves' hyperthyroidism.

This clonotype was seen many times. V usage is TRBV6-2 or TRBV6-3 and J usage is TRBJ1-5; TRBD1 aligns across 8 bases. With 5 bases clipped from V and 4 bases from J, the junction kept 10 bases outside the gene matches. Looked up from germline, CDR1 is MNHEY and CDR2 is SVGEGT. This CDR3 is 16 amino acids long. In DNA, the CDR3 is TGTGCCAGCAGTCCCCAACCCGGACAGGGAAATCAGCCCCAGCATTTT. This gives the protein CASSPQPGQGNQPQHF.

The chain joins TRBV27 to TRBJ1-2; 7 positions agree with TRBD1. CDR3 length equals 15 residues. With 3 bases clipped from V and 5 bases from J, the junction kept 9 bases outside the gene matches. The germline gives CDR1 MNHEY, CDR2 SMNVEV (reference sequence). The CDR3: CASSFSGTVTYGYTF. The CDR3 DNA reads TGTGCCAGCAGTTTTTCAGGGACAGTGACATATGGCTACACCTTC.

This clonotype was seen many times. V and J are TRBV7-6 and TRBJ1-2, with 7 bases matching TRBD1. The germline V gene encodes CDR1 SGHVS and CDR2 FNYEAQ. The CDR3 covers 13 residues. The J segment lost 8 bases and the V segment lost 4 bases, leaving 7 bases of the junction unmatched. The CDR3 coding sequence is TGTGCCAGCAGCTCTCCGACAGGGTTCGGCTACACCTTC. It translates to CASSSPTGFGYTF.

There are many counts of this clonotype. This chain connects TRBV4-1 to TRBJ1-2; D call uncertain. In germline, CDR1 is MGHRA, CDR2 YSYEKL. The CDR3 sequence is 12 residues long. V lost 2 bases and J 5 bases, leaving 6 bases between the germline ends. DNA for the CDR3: TGCGCCAGCAGCCAACTTGGATATGGCTACACCTTC. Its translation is CASSQLGYGYTF.

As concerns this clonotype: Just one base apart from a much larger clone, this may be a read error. CDR3 DNA sequence: TGTGCCAGCAGTACCCAGGGTGCTCGAACTGAAGCTTGCTTT. The encoded protein is CASSTQGARTEACF. The rearrangement uses TRBV6-2 or TRBV6-3 and TRBJ1-1; D is possibly TRBD1 (5 bases). CDR3 length: 14 residues. Germline lookup yields CDR1 MNHEY and CDR2 SVGEGT.

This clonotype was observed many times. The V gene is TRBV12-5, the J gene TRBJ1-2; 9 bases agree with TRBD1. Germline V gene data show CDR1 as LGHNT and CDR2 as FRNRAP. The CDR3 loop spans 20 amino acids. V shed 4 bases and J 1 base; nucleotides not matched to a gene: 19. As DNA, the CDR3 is TGTGCTAGTGGTTCTCCGCGACAGGGGGTCCATAAAGATTTTAACTATGGCTACACCTTC. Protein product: CASGSPRQGVHKDFNYGYTF.

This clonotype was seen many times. This CDR3 is CASSLLGGTGVEQFF. CDR3 coding DNA: TGTGCCAGCAGTTTATTGGGGGGGACAGGGGTTGAGCAGTTCTTC. This chain joins TRBV27 and TRBJ2-1, with 10 bases aligning to TRBD1. This CDR3 has 15 amino acids. V lost 1 base and J lost 9; bases outside the gene matches: 6. Germline V gene data show CDR1 as MNHEY and CDR2 as SMNVEV (reference sequence).

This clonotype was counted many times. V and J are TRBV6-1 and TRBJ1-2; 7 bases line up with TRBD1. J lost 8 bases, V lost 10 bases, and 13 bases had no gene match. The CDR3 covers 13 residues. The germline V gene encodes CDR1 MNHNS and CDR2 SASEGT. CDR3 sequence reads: CAIKRGQGEGYTF. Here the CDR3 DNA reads TGTGCCATCAAACGGGGGCAGGGGGAAGGCTACACCTTC.

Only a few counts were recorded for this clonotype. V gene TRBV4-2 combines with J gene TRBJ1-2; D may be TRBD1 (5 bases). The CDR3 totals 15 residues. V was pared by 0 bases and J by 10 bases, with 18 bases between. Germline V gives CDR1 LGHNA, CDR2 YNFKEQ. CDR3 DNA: TGTGCCAGCAGCCAAGAATCGGGGCCACGCGAAGCCTACACCTTC. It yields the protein CASSQESGPREAYTF.

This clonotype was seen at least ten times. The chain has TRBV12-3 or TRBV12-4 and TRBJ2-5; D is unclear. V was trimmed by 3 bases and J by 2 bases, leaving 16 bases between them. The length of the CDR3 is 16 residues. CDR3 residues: CASSLRRRQGQETQYF. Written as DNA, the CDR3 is TGTGCCAGCAGTTTGAGGCGGCGCCAAGGGCAAGAGACCCAGTACTTC.

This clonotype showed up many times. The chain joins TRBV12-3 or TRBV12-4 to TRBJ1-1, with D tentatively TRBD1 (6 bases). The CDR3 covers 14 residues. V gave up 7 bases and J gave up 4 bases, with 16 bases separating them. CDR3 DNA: TGTGCCAGCACCGTCAGGGGTCGAAGCACTGAAGCTTTCTTT. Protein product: CASTVRGRSTEAFF.

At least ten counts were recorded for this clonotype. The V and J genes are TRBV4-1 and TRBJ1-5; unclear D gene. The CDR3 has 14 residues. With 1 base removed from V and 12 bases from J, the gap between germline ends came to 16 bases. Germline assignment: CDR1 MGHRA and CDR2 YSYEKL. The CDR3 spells CASSQAGKITLQHF. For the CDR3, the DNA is TGCGCCAGCAGCCAAGCGGGAAAGATTACGCTCCAGCATTTT.

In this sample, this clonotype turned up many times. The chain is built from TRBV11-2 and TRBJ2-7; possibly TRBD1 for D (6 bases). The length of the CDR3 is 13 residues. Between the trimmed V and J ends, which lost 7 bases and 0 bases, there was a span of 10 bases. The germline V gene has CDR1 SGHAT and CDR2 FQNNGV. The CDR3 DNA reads TGTGCCAGCACGCAACAGGGCTCCTACGAGCAGTACTTC. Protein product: CASTQQGSYEQYF.